This TCR beta chain appears in the sequencing data of a study of T cells after yellow fever vaccination. Study-wide results and limits: Only a minor proportion of clonotypes was detected across both CD4 and CD8 compartments. The secondary response peaked faster, at day 5 versus 15, but was weaker.

The CDR3 is 13 residues long. Deletions cut 1 base from V and 5 bases from J, with 8 bases between. Germline V gene lookup returns CDR1 SGHTA and CDR2 FQGNSA. The table lists this clonotype with many counts. Its cognate antigen is unknown. Template switching by 5'RACE produced TCR cDNA, adding a universal primer site and UMIs. MiXCR, run by TCRdb on the 5' RACE reads, gives a single entry per CDR3 protein. The sample lists over 110,000 distinct CDR3 sequences, 7.7% occurring once. J is TRBJ2-5 and V is TRBV7-2; no firm D call. The clonotype comes from a man between 25 and 39 years old who received the YFV17D yellow fever vaccine. The input for sequencing was CD4+ T cells sorted from PBMCs, taken 5 days after the yellow fever booster vaccination. The CDR3 coding sequence is TGTGCCAGCAGCTTAGTCCCCACGGAGACCCAGTACTTC. Its translation: CASSLVPTETQYF.